What follows are 29 T cell receptor beta chains derived from one specimen sequenced in a study of early stage breast cancer tumors. The method was immunoSEQ multiplex PCR; TCRdb's version includes in-frame clones alone and lacks a portion of them. The table lists tens of thousands of clones, around 53% of them singletons. Material for sequencing was breast tumor tissue. Every receptor here comes from a person in their fifties with breast cancer.

J is TRBJ2-5 and V is TRBV11-3; 7 nucleotides line up with TRBD1. CDR1 is SGHNT and CDR2 is YENEEA in the germline V gene. The length of the CDR3 is 14 residues. The V and J ends lost 4 bases and 1 base, in that order; junction bases with no gene match: 3. CDR3 coding DNA: TGTGCCAGCAGCTCAGACAGGGCCCAAGAGACCCAGTACTTC. It codes for CASSSDRAQETQYF.

The V and J genes are TRBV18 and TRBJ2-1; D possibly corresponds to TRBD2 (5 bases). The germline CDR1 and CDR2 sequences are KGHSH and LQKENI. This CDR3 is 14 amino acids long. The germline V and J ends were trimmed by 1 base and 9 bases, with 13 bases remaining between them. The CDR3 region has the DNA TGTGCCAGCTCACCACAACGAACTGCGGGTGAGCAGTTCTTC. This gives the protein CASSPQRTAGEQFF.

The J gene is TRBJ2-2, the V gene TRBV7-2; TRBD2 matches at 7 bases. The germline gives CDR1 SGHTA, CDR2 FQGNSA. The CDR3 is made up of 17 amino acids. The junction had 5 bases not matched to a gene; V was cut back by 1 base and J by 0 bases. Here the CDR3 DNA reads TGTGCCAGCAGCTTAGGGGGTGGGAGGGCGAACACCGGGGAGCTGTTTTTT. It specifies CASSLGGGRANTGELFF.

The chain carries TRBV4-2 and TRBJ2-3; possibly TRBD2 for D (6 bases). From germline, CDR1 is LGHNA and CDR2 YNFKEQ. V lost 7 bases to trimming and J lost 0 bases, with 11 bases between them. This CDR3 region has 14 residues. The CDR3 DNA follows: TGTGCCAGCACCCCGGGGACTAGCACAGATACGCAGTATTTT. Translating it yields CASTPGTSTDTQYF.

This clone showed up just a few times. The V gene is TRBV10-1, the J gene TRBJ2-7, with D tentatively TRBD1 (6 bases). This CDR3 is built from 15 residues. Trimming took off 2 bases at V and 1 base at J, with 12 bases between the two ends. Germline loops: CDR1 WNHNN, CDR2 SYGVQD (reference sequence). CDR3 in DNA: TGCGCCAGCAGTGAGGGACAGCCTGGGTCCTACGAGCAGTACTTC. Protein sequence: CASSEGQPGSYEQYF.

The CDR3 reads CASSLGLNSYNEQFF. The CDR3 DNA reads as TGTGCCAGCAGCTTAGGCCTGAACTCCTACAATGAGCAGTTCTTC. The chain links TRBV11-3 to TRBJ2-1; no clear D. V was pared by 1 base and J by 0 bases, with 7 bases between. The germline gives CDR1 SGHNT, CDR2 YENEEA. The CDR3 has 15 amino acids.

In this sample, this clone turned up once. The gene calls are TRBV7-2 and TRBJ2-1, with 7 bases lining up with TRBD2. Germline CDR1 reads SGHTA; CDR2 reads FQGNSA. This CDR3 has 16 residues. J lost 4 bases, V lost 1 base, and 7 bases had no gene match. CDR3 loop: CASSLGGGPGYNEQFF. The CDR3 DNA reads as TGTGCCAGCAGCTTAGGCGGGGGTCCCGGGTACAATGAGCAGTTCTTC. Full variable domain (outside the CDR3, taken from reference TRBV7-2 and TRBJ2-1): GAGVSQSPSNKVTEKGKDVELRCDPISGHTALYWYRQSLGQGLEFLIYFQGNSAPDKSGLPSDRFSAERTGGSVSTLTIQRTQQEDSAVYLCASSLGGGPGYNEQFFGPGTRLTVL.

The V call is TRBV7-2, the J call TRBJ2-1; 9 nucleotides align to TRBD2. This CDR3 spans 15 amino acids. Germline CDR1 SGHTA, CDR2 FQGNSA. The V and J ends lost 2 bases and 4 bases, in that order; junction bases with no gene match: 3. For the CDR3, the DNA is TGTGCCAGCAGCTTACGCGGGAGGGGGTACAATGAGCAGTTCTTC. This translates into CASSLRGRGYNEQFF.

The gene calls are TRBV9 and TRBJ2-1; TRBD2 aligns across 15 bases. CDR1 is SGDLS, CDR2 YYNGEE, per germline. The CDR3 has 16 amino acids. The V gene end was trimmed by 3 bases and the J gene end by 10 bases; junction bases not matched to a gene: 8. As DNA, the CDR3 is TGTGCCAGCAGCGCCGGACTAGCGGGAGGGCCTATAGAGCAGTTCTTC. Amino acids: CASSAGLAGGPIEQFF.

The V call is TRBV15, the J call TRBJ1-5, with 8 bases identical to TRBD1. V was clipped by 4 bases and J by 6 bases; unmatched bases: 11. CDR1 and CDR2 (germline): LNHNV, YYDKDF (reference sequence). CDR3 length: 16 amino acids. The CDR3 region is CATSTTGQGWSQPQHF. As DNA, the CDR3 is TGTGCCACCAGCACTACCGGACAGGGTTGGAGTCAGCCCCAGCATTTT.

CDR3 in DNA: TGTGCCAGCTCACTGGGACAGGACAATGAGCAGTTCTTC. It yields the protein CASSLGQDNEQFF. V gene TRBV18 combines with J gene TRBJ2-1; 8 positions match TRBD1. V dropped 4 bases and J dropped 5; count of bases not matched to a gene: 1. The CDR3 extends over 13 amino acids. Germline loops: CDR1 KGHSH, CDR2 LQKENI.

The chain combines TRBV19 with TRBJ1-5; unclear D gene. CDR1 and CDR2 from the germline V gene are LNHDA and SQIVND (reference sequence). Trimming took 2 bases from V and 1 from J, leaving 12 bases between them. The CDR3 is 16 amino acids. CDR3 bases: TGTGCCAGTAGTATATCTCTGGTCGTAAGCAATCAGCCCCAGCATTTT. Translating it yields CASSISLVVSNQPQHF.

This chain links TRBV5-4 with TRBJ2-7, with TRBD1 identical over 7 bases. V lost 3 bases to trimming and J lost 2 bases; unmatched junction nucleotides: 8. Germline CDR1 SGHNT, CDR2 YYREEE (reference sequence). The CDR3 is 15 residues long. CDR3 DNA: TGTGCCAGCAGCTGGGACGCAGGGGGTCCCTACGAGCAGTACTTC. It is translated as CASSWDAGGPYEQYF.

The chain recombines TRBV9 with TRBJ2-1; D perhaps matches TRBD2 (6 bases). The CDR3 contains 15 residues. V was trimmed by 0 bases and J by 5 bases, leaving 12 bases between them. CDR1 is SGDLS and CDR2 is YYNGEE in the germline V gene. Here the CDR3 DNA reads TGTGCCAGCAGCGTAGGGCAGGGAGGCCACAATGAGCAGTTCTTC. Its translation is CASSVGQGGHNEQFF.

The genes are TRBV19 and TRBJ2-5; 8 bases map to TRBD2. The germline V gene has CDR1 LNHDA and CDR2 SQIVND (reference sequence). There are 16 residues in the CDR3. J was trimmed by 4 bases and V by 4 bases; bases with no gene match: 11. The CDR3 nucleotides are TGTGCCAGTAGTACCCTCGGTCGGGAGGGCCGAGAGACCCAGTACTTC. Translated, it gives CASSTLGREGRETQYF.

The chain carries TRBV9 and TRBJ2-1; the match to TRBD2 covers 10 bases. The germline V gene has CDR1 SGDLS and CDR2 YYNGEE. V lost 2 bases, J lost 3 bases, and 2 bases stayed unmatched. This CDR3 has 15 amino acids. CDR3 sequence (DNA): TGTGCCAGCAGCGTGGGACTAGCGATCTACAATGAGCAGTTCTTC. Translation: CASSVGLAIYNEQFF.

V is TRBV7-9 and J is TRBJ2-7, with unresolved D. Looked up from germline, CDR1 is SEHNR and CDR2 is FQNEAQ (reference sequence). The V end was cut by 2 bases, the J end by 0 bases, with 14 bases between. The CDR3 sequence is 16 residues long. This chain's CDR3 is CASSLSKWALSYEQYF. Written as DNA, the CDR3 is TGTGCCAGCAGCTTATCTAAATGGGCCCTCTCCTACGAGCAGTACTTC.

V and J are TRBV5-1 and TRBJ1-2; 8 nucleotides match TRBD1. Germline lookup yields CDR1 SGHRS and CDR2 YFSETQ. This CDR3 comprises 16 residues. Germline trimming cut 4 bases from V and 3 bases from J; bases unmatched to any gene: 11. CDR3 sequence (DNA): TGCGCCAGCAGCCCTTACAGGGGGAATATGGACTATGGCTACACCTTC. Translation: CASSPYRGNMDYGYTF.

V is TRBV7-3 and J is TRBJ2-3; 10 positions match TRBD2. There are 17 residues in the CDR3. Germline CDR1 SGHTA, CDR2 FQGTGA. Trimming removed 5 bases from V and 1 base from J; junction bases left unmatched: 9. Here the CDR3 reads CASSTLGLAGGTDTQYF. The CDR3 DNA sequence: TGTGCCAGCAGCACACTCGGGCTAGCGGGAGGCACAGATACGCAGTATTTT.

This clone was observed a few times. The J gene is TRBJ2-2, the V gene TRBV11-3; D ambiguous. CDR1 is SGHNT and CDR2 is YENEEA in the germline V gene. The ends were cut back, 5 bases at V and 2 bases at J, with 3 bases in the middle. This CDR3 comprises 12 residues. In nucleotides, the CDR3 is TGTGCCAGCAGCCTCAACACCGGGGAGCTGTTTTTT. Its protein product is CASSLNTGELFF.

This chain links TRBV6-1 with TRBJ1-5; D unresolved. Deletions cut 5 bases from V and 3 bases from J, with 5 bases between. The CDR3 totals 12 residues. Germline-derived CDR1 and CDR2 are MNHNS and SASEGT. The CDR3 protein is CASSSVNQPQHF. CDR3 coding DNA: TGTGCCAGCAGTTCAGTCAATCAGCCCCAGCATTTT.

The chain uses TRBV15 and TRBJ2-5; D call uncertain. CDR3 length equals 14 residues. CDR1 LNHNV and CDR2 YYDKDF come from the germline V gene (reference sequence). The V end was cut by 0 bases, the J end by 1 base, with 6 bases between. The DNA for the CDR3 is TGTGCCACCAGCAGAGATGTGCTCCAAGAGACCCAGTACTTC. Its protein is CATSRDVLQETQYF.

The chain employs TRBV7-8 and TRBJ2-7; 8 bases fit TRBD2. CDR3 length: 14 residues. Trimming took 5 bases from V and 7 from J; bases not matched to a gene: 10. CDR1 and CDR2 (germline): SGHVS, FQNEAQ. DNA for the CDR3: TGTGCCAGCAGCCCCGCCGGGGGGGCATTGGAGCAGTACTTC. Its translation is CASSPAGGALEQYF.

This chain links TRBV18 with TRBJ2-5, with D hard to call. Germline lookup yields CDR1 KGHSH and CDR2 LQKENI. The V gene lost 2 bases and the J gene lost 3 bases, with 7 bases spanning the gap. The CDR3 consists of 13 residues. The CDR3 region has the DNA TGTGCCAGCTCACCAGTAGCCAAAGAGACCCAGTACTTC. It yields the protein CASSPVAKETQYF.

V and J are TRBV4-3 and TRBJ1-1; TRBD1 is a possible D gene (5 bases). Germline CDR1 LGHNA, CDR2 YSLEER. The ends were cut back, 4 bases at V and 7 bases at J, with 13 bases in the middle. The CDR3 has 13 residues. The CDR3 bases are TGCGCCAGCAGCCTCCGAAGAGGGGTTGAAGCTTTCTTT. Translating it yields CASSLRRGVEAFF.

In this sample, this clone is medium-sized (0.01 to 0.1%). The chain recombines TRBV7-2 with TRBJ2-3; D ambiguous. V was cut by 1 base and J by 0 bases, with 5 bases left in between. This CDR3 has 14 amino acids. Germline CDR1 is SGHTA and CDR2 is FQGNSA. The CDR3 spells CASSLGWSTDTQYF. The CDR3 DNA follows: TGTGCCAGCAGCTTAGGCTGGAGCACAGATACGCAGTATTTT.

V usage is TRBV7-2 and J usage is TRBJ1-1; D gene ambiguous. The germline V gene has CDR1 SGHTA and CDR2 FQGNSA. The CDR3 contains 13 residues. V was cut by 3 bases and J by 2 bases, with 7 bases left in between. CDR3 in DNA: TGTGCCAGCAGCTTTGAGCCCAACACTGAAGCTTTCTTT. Its translation is CASSFEPNTEAFF.

In its sample, this clone was seen a few times. The chain links TRBV20-1 to TRBJ2-3; D may be TRBD1 (5 bases). The CDR3 has 11 amino acids. V lost 8 bases, J lost 4 bases, and 10 bases lay in between. Germline-derived CDR1 and CDR2 are DFQATT and SNEGSKA (reference sequence). The CDR3 DNA reads TGCAGTCAGGGATGGGCAGATACGCAGTATTTT. Protein sequence: CSQGWADTQYF.

The chain links TRBV14 to TRBJ2-7, with 7 bases matching TRBD1. The junction had 3 bases not matched to a gene; V was cut back by 5 bases and J by 2 bases. The CDR3 is 13 residues long. CDR1 and CDR2 from the germline V gene are SGHDN and FVKESK. The CDR3 DNA is TGTGCCAGCAGCTATGACAGGGCCTACGAGCAGTACTTC. Translated: CASSYDRAYEQYF.